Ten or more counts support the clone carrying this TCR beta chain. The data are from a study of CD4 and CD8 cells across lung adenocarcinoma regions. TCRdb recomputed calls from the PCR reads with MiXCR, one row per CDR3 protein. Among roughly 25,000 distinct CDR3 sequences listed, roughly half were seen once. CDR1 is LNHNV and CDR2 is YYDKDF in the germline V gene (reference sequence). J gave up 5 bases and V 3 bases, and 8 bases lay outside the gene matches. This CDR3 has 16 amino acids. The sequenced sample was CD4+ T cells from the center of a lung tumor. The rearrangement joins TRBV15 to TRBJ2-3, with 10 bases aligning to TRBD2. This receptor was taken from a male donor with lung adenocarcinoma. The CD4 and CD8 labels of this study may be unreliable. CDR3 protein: CATSREREGGRDTQYF. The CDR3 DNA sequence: TGTGCCACCAGCAGGGAGCGGGAGGGAGGGCGAGATACGCAGTATTTT. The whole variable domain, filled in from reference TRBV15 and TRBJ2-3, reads DAMVIQNPRYQVTQFGKPVTLSCSQTLNHNVMYWYQQKSSQAPKLLFHYYDKDFNNEADTPDNFQSRRPNTSFCFLDIRSPGLGDTAMYLCATSREREGGRDTQYFGPGTRLTVL.